This T cell receptor beta chain was identified during a study of blood T cell repertoires in COVID-19 (dated by TCRdb to 2018 to 2021). As for the study more broadly: The collaborator samples originated in the United States, Italy and Spain and spanned the acute and convalescent phases of COVID-19. Nearly every sample came with metadata listing a de-identified subject ID, COVID-19 status, age in years and sex. Where available, HLA class I and class II types were taken from metadata supplied by the sample provider and were not determined by assay-based typing. Samples came from the ongoing ImmuneRACE study (first 160 participants) plus 1,254 subjects from 6 global collaborators. The material from the prospective study consisted of cDNA or gDNA derived from T cells, B-cell-depleted T cells, or PBMCs. Subjects who had been exposed to COVID-19, were actively infected with it, or had recovered from it provided the deeply sampled blood TCRbeta repertoires that made up the dataset. The repertoires were released in a freely available public database meant as a resource for research on the immune response to SARS-CoV-2. Summary of the overall study and its limitations: The quantity of clinical and demographic metadata differed by source and by participant and was supplied without curation.

CDR1 LGHDT and CDR2 YNNKEL are derived from the germline V gene (reference sequence). Including cysteine and phenylalanine, the CDR3 has 14 amino acids. Of all the DNA, just the CDR3 is kept, 42 bases in frame from base 1. Trimming removed 1 base from V and 11 bases from J, leaving 15 bases between the germline ends. TCRbeta CDR3 regions were amplified from genomic DNA by means of the immunoSEQ Assay, a bias-controlled multiplex PCR. On the authors' methods: The number of nucleated cells in each sample was estimated from the amplification of reference gene primers within the assay. To quantify the absolute abundance of each unique TCRbeta CDR3 rearrangement, sequence reads were collapsed and filtered. Productive Simpson clonality was computed per sample as the square root of Simpson's diversity index over productive rearrangements. This immuneACCESS table, as held by TCRdb, lists in-frame sequences with V and J called but not all clones. Of the missing ones, under half trace to an unresolved V gene in checked studies; the others have no known cause. V, J and clone size are those of that table, while D and trimming were read from the DNA. The sample table lists about 240,000 clones, around 86% of them with a count of one. Of the sample, 2.5% to 3.5% is held by the ten largest clones.

Participants in the prospective study were enrolled through a virtual design, were aged roughly 18 to 100 years, and lived in roughly 26 United States geographic areas. Cohort assignment in the prospective study relied on participant-reported clinical history from a screening survey and a study questionnaire. Mobile phlebotomists in the prospective study collected whole blood, serum and a nasopharyngeal or oropharyngeal swab from every participant. Prospective study participants could optionally give additional blood draws and questionnaires over a roughly 2-month period. Before DNA extraction, prospective study blood samples were shipped either frozen or at room temperature. This clone has more than one count but fewer than ten. It has no known antigen specificity. No base qualities exist here, and no much larger clone lies one base off it.

Sample: PBMCs or T cells enriched from blood (not recorded which). The clonotype originates from a woman aged 40 to 55 with acute COVID-19. The chain links TRBV3-1 (or the pseudogene TRBV3-2) with TRBJ1-5; no D segment can be confidently identified. The CDR3 protein: CASSQGGTPGAQHF. The nucleotides are TGTGCCAGCAGCCAAGGGGGAACCCCGGGAGCCCAGCATTTT.